A selection of T cell receptor beta chains follows, all from one sample in a study of shared clonotypes between healthy human individuals. Here immunoSEQ multiplex PCR was the method, and the copy in TCRdb shows in-frame clones only, minus some. This sample has about 330,000 clones, with roughly 87% found just once. What was sequenced was memory CD8+ T cells sorted from blood. These receptors were taken from a man younger than 35 in good health. Each CDR3 is given with its conserved first and last residue. A D gene is named only where the DNA matches it firmly. Clone size is given for some rows only: seen once, a few or many times, or a class if the clone is expanded.

CDR3 protein,CDR3 DNA,clone size,J gene,V gene,D gene
CASSYVEGYNEQFF,TGTGCCAGCAGTTACGTCGAGGGGTACAATGAGCAGTTCTTC,.,TRBJ2-1,TRBV6-5,.
CASSRWSGVDTEAFF,TGTGCCAGCAGCCGCTGGTCGGGGGTGGACACTGAAGCTTTCTTT,.,TRBJ1-1,TRBV6-5,.
CASSLAPPGQHRSYEQYF,TGTGCCAGCAGCTTAGCCCCCCCCGGGCAGCACCGTTCCTACGAGCAGTACTTC,.,TRBJ2-7,TRBV11-2,.
CASSLGGLEETQYF,TGTGCCAGCAGCCTCGGGGGCCTTGAAGAGACCCAGTACTTC,.,TRBJ2-5,TRBV6-5,.
CASSSDQGAYNEQFF,TGCGCCAGCAGCTCAGATCAGGGGGCTTACAATGAGCAGTTCTTC,.,TRBJ2-1,TRBV5-1,TRBD1
CASSPWTGSGYEQYF,TGTGCCAGCAGCCCCTGGACAGGGAGCGGTTACGAGCAGTACTTC,.,TRBJ2-7,TRBV14,TRBD1
CASSGGMRLSYEQYF,TGTGCCAGCAGTGGGGGCATGAGACTCTCCTACGAGCAGTACTTC,.,TRBJ2-7,TRBV27,.
CASSWGGNHYNEQFF,TGTGCCAGCAGTTGGGGAGGGAACCACTACAATGAGCAGTTCTTC,.,TRBJ2-1,TRBV28,TRBD2
CAWRYTGNTPYF,TGTGCCTGGAGGTATACCGGGAATACGCCGTATTTT,.,TRBJ2-3,TRBV30,.
CASSPHWPGSYEQYF,TGTGCCAGCAGCCCCCATTGGCCTGGGTCCTACGAGCAGTACTTC,.,TRBJ2-7,TRBV4-2,.
CASSLEWDRASYEQYF,TGTGCCAGCAGCTTGGAGTGGGACAGGGCTTCCTACGAGCAGTACTTC,.,TRBJ2-7,TRBV11-2,TRBD1
CASSPVGRGRQPQHF,TGTGCCAGCAGTCCAGTTGGGAGGGGCCGTCAGCCCCAGCATTTT,.,TRBJ1-5,TRBV27,.
CASSALGLARGETQYF,TGTGCCAGCAGCGCCCTTGGACTAGCGAGGGGAGAGACCCAGTACTTC,.,TRBJ2-5,TRBV9,TRBD2
CASSDLTGDYTF,TGTGCCAGCAGTGACCTTACGGGGGACTACACCTTC,.,TRBJ1-2,TRBV6-1,.
CASSSGQGLEAFF,TGTGCCAGTAGCTCAGGACAGGGGCTTGAAGCTTTCTTT,.,TRBJ1-1,TRBV19,TRBD1
CASSFSPNYGYTF,TGTGCCAGCAGTTTTTCCCCTAACTATGGCTACACCTTC,.,TRBJ1-2,TRBV28,.
CASSLGPGLAYNEQFF,TGTGCTAGCAGCTTGGGGCCGGGACTAGCGTACAATGAGCAGTTCTTC,.,TRBJ2-1,TRBV7-7,TRBD2
CASSLDPYYNEQFF,TGTGCCAGCAGTTTGGATCCCTACTACAATGAGCAGTTCTTC,.,TRBJ2-1,TRBV28,.
CAITDSAGQGIYEQYF,TGTGCCATCACCGATAGTGCGGGACAGGGGATCTACGAGCAGTACTTC,.,TRBJ2-7,TRBV10-3,TRBD1
CASSLITGDEQYF,TGTGCCAGCAGCTTAATTACAGGGGACGAGCAGTACTTC,.,TRBJ2-7,TRBV7-9,TRBD1
CASSLLAGVSYEQYF,TGTGCCAGCAGCCTACTAGCGGGAGTTTCCTACGAGCAGTACTTC,once,TRBJ2-7,TRBV2,TRBD2
CASSANPSGYSNTGELFF,TGTGCCAGCAGCGCGAATCCTAGCGGGTATTCGAACACCGGGGAGCTGTTTTTT,.,TRBJ2-2,TRBV9,TRBD2
CASSEVTEYYEQYF,TGTGCCAGCAGTGAAGTGACAGAATACTACGAGCAGTACTTC,few,TRBJ2-7,TRBV6-1,.
CARSLLYCPVSTDTQYF,TGTGCCAGAAGCTTGTTATACTGTCCGGTTAGCACAGATACGCAGTATTTT,.,TRBJ2-3,TRBV5-3,.
CAWTRGVSGANVLTF,TGTGCCTGGACCCGGGGAGTATCTGGGGCCAACGTCCTGACTTTC,.,TRBJ2-6,TRBV30,.
CASSLAGEQYF,TGTGCCAGCAGCTTAGCAGGCGAGCAGTACTTC,.,TRBJ2-7,TRBV11-2,.
CAIRGHGTEAFF,TGTGCCATCAGAGGGCATGGCACTGAAGCTTTCTTT,.,TRBJ1-1,TRBV10-3,.
CASGRGGRTDTQYF,TGTGCCAGCGGGCGAGGGGGGCGCACAGATACGCAGTATTTT,.,TRBJ2-3,TRBV9,.
CATSRARTGSGWGWSYEQYF,TGTGCCACCAGCCGAGCCCGGACAGGGTCCGGGTGGGGGTGGTCCTACGAGCAGTACTTC,once,TRBJ2-7,TRBV15,TRBD1
CASSPRRGWDTIYF,TGCGCCAGCAGCCCCCGACGGGGCTGGGACACCATATATTTT,.,TRBJ1-3,TRBV5-1,.
CASIGTSGAGELFF,TGTGCCAGCATAGGAACTAGCGGGGCCGGGGAGCTGTTTTTT,once,TRBJ2-2,TRBV28,TRBD2
CASSPDRGGNTIYF,TGTGCCAGCAGCCCTGACAGGGGTGGAAACACCATATATTTT,few,TRBJ1-3,TRBV5-4,TRBD1
CASSVGGNPEAFF,TGTGCCAGCAGCGTAGGGGGGAACCCTGAAGCTTTCTTT,many,TRBJ1-1,TRBV9,.
CASSLWWGVSQNPHYEQYF,TGTGCCAGCAGCTTATGGTGGGGGGTGAGCCAGAACCCACACTACGAGCAGTACTTC,.,TRBJ2-7,TRBV7-9,.
CASSHLAGGPSNEQFF,TGTGCCAGCAGCCATCTAGCGGGAGGGCCTAGTAATGAGCAGTTCTTC,.,TRBJ2-1,TRBV5-4,TRBD2
CASSFGSGPIRSTF,TGTGCCAGCAGTTTCGGGTCGGGACCAATAAGGTCCACCTTC,.,TRBJ1-2,TRBV6-6,.
CASSLVTSGRARTGELFF,TGTGCCAGCAGCTTAGTTACTAGCGGGAGGGCCCGGACCGGGGAGCTGTTTTTT,.,TRBJ2-2,TRBV7-9,TRBD2
CASSEGGGGYEQYF,TGTGCCAGCAGCGAAGGCGGTGGTGGCTACGAGCAGTACTTC,.,TRBJ2-7,TRBV9,.
CASSIGQGGYEQYF,TGCGCCAGCAGCATAGGACAGGGTGGCTACGAGCAGTACTTC,.,TRBJ2-7,TRBV5-1,TRBD1
CASSMAGSYEQYF,TGTGCCAGCAGTATGGCGGGCTCCTACGAGCAGTACTTC,.,TRBJ2-7,TRBV27,.
CASSLTSNQPQHF,TGCGCCAGCAGCCTTACAAGCAATCAGCCCCAGCATTTT,.,TRBJ1-5,TRBV4-1,.
CASSTTHRDPYEQYF,TGTGCCAGCAGCACCACCCACAGGGACCCCTACGAGCAGTACTTC,.,TRBJ2-7,TRBV28,.
CSVEDRDGRHYGYTF,TGCAGCGTTGAAGATCGGGACGGGCGACACTATGGCTACACCTTC,.,TRBJ1-2,TRBV29-1,.
CASTETLGTGELFF,TGTGCCAGCACGGAGACCCTGGGCACCGGGGAGCTGTTTTTT,.,TRBJ2-2,TRBV7-9,.
CASSPLGGTEAFF,TGTGCCAGCAGCCCATTAGGGGGCACTGAAGCTTTCTTT,.,TRBJ1-1,TRBV5-4,.
CASSQEGGTEAFF,TGTGCCAGCAGCCAAGAAGGGGGCACTGAAGCTTTCTTT,.,TRBJ1-1,TRBV4-2,.
CASSLETGPYEQYF,TGTGCCAGCAGCTTAGAGACAGGACCCTACGAGCAGTACTTC,.,TRBJ2-7,TRBV7-9,.
CASSYSGENPNEKLFF,TGTGCCAGCAGTTACTCGGGGGAAAACCCTAATGAAAAACTGTTTTTT,.,TRBJ1-4,TRBV6-5,.
CASSYSAGGNTEAFF,TGTGCCAGCAGTTACTCTGCAGGGGGAAACACTGAAGCTTTCTTT,once,TRBJ1-1,TRBV6-5,TRBD1
CASSHDRPYTRTDTQYF,TGTGCCAGCAGCCATGATCGACCCTACACCCGCACAGATACGCAGTATTTT,once,TRBJ2-3,TRBV4-2,.
CASSLWDPTYNEQFF,TGTGCCAGCAGTTTGTGGGACCCCACCTACAATGAGCAGTTCTTC,.,TRBJ2-1,TRBV27,.
CSVEGQGAWGPEAWAEAFF,TGCAGCGTTGAAGGACAGGGGGCCTGGGGGCCAGAAGCGTGGGCTGAAGCTTTCTTT,.,TRBJ1-1,TRBV29-1,TRBD1
CATSRGPGALAKNIQYF,TGTGCCACCAGCAGAGGTCCCGGGGCCCTAGCCAAAAACATTCAGTACTTC,.,TRBJ2-4,TRBV15,.
CASSPPGSSGTGDTQYF,TGTGCCAGCAGTCCACCCGGTAGTAGCGGGACCGGTGATACGCAGTATTTT,.,TRBJ2-3,TRBV28,TRBD2